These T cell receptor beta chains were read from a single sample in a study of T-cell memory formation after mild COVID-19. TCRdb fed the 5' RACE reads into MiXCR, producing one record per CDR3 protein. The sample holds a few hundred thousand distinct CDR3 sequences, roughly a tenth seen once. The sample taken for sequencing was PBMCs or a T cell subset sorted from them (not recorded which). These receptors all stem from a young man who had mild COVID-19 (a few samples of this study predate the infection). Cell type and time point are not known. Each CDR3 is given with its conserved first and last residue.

CDR3: CASSLSGTGITDTQYF
V: TRBV12-3/TRBV12-4
length: 16
J: TRBJ2-3

CDR3: CSASLAGGEETQYF
V: TRBV20-1
length: 14
J: TRBJ2-5

CDR3: CASSLGQGINIQYF
V: TRBV5-1
length: 14
J: TRBJ2-4

CDR3: CSVDPREENYGYTF
V: TRBV29-1
length: 14
J: TRBJ1-2

CDR3: CASSFEGARSEAFF
V: TRBV7-2
length: 14
J: TRBJ1-1

CDR3: CASSVGSTPNNEQFF
V: TRBV9
length: 15
J: TRBJ2-1

CDR3: CASSAHRGRDNEQFF
V: TRBV28
length: 15
J: TRBJ2-1

CDR3: CAIRWTGSTDTQYF
V: TRBV10-3
length: 14
J: TRBJ2-3

CDR3: CATKTGGSGYGYTF
V: TRBV28
length: 14
J: TRBJ1-2

CDR3: CASSFDYRGPYEQYF
V: TRBV11-2
length: 15
J: TRBJ2-7

CDR3: CAWAGVSYGYTF
V: TRBV30
length: 12
J: TRBJ1-2

CDR3: CASSLVVGNTGELFF
V: TRBV5-1
length: 15
J: TRBJ2-2

CDR3: CASSQDAAGGVDEQFF
V: TRBV4-3
length: 16
J: TRBJ2-1

CDR3: CASRRGAQETQYF
V: TRBV7-2
length: 13
J: TRBJ2-5

CDR3: CASSLQGSSYNSPLHF
V: TRBV28
length: 16
J: TRBJ1-6

CDR3: CASGYSGGAPEQFF
V: TRBV27
length: 14
J: TRBJ2-1

CDR3: CASSYFSGQGFHYGYTF
V: TRBV6-5
length: 17
J: TRBJ1-2

CDR3: CASSEQGGETQYF
V: TRBV10-2
length: 13
J: TRBJ2-5

CDR3: CATSGTANYGYTF
V: TRBV24-1
length: 13
J: TRBJ1-2

CDR3: CASSSAGTSGGDTQYF
V: TRBV10-1
length: 16
J: TRBJ2-3

CDR3: CASSPRVKDPTDTQYF
V: TRBV5-1
length: 16
J: TRBJ2-3

CDR3: CASSMTSGEHTDTQYF
V: TRBV12-3/TRBV12-4
length: 16
J: TRBJ2-3

CDR3: CASSFGTGQETQYF
V: TRBV5-1
length: 14
J: TRBJ2-5

CDR3: CASRNHNYGYTF
V: TRBV6-5
length: 12
J: TRBJ1-2

CDR3: CASSRGNEQFF
V: TRBV7-8
length: 11
J: TRBJ2-1

CDR3: CASSQHGQGPDTQYF
V: TRBV4-1
length: 15
J: TRBJ2-3